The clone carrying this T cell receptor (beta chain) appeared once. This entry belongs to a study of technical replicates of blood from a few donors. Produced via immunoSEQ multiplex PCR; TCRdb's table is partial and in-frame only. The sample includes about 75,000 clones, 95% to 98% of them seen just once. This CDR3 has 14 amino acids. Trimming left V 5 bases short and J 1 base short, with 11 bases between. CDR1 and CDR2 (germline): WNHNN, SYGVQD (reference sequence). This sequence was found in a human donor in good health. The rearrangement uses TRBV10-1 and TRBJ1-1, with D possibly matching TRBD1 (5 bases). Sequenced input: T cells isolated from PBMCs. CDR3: CASSPSQGNTEAFF. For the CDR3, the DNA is TGCGCCAGCAGTCCCAGCCAGGGGAACACTGAAGCTTTCTTT.